This T cell receptor beta chain was identified in a study of CD8 T cells in ankylosing spondylitis. Each CDR3 protein gets one entry after TCRdb re-called the 5' RACE reads with MiXCR. The sample yields about 300,000 distinct CDR3 sequences, about 20% seen once. As to this clonotype: Its specificity is unknown.

Study-wide results and limits: Both synovial fluid and blood in reactive arthritis had previously been reported to carry some motif variants.

The CDR3 contains 13 residues. The germline V gene encodes CDR1 LNHDA and CDR2 SQIVND (reference sequence). Trimming removed 0 bases at V and 5 bases at J, with 8 bases between. The sample consisted of blood, either unsorted or a sorted T cell fraction (not recorded which). The clonotype was recovered from a female donor with ankylosing spondylitis or in good health (not recorded which). V and J are TRBV19 and TRBJ2-7, with D perhaps matching TRBD2 (6 bases). The CDR3 loop is CASSIERGNEQYF. The CDR3 DNA follows: TGTGCCAGTAGTATAGAACGGGGGAACGAGCAGTACTTC.